A selection of T cell receptor beta chains follows, all from one sample in a study of OX40 agonist ivuxolimab in advanced cancers. Clones were sequenced by immunoSEQ multiplex PCR, and TCRdb holds only the in-frame ones, with some missing. The table shows fewer than 100,000 clones, with 83% occurring only once. The sequencing here drew on CD4+ or CD8+ T cells sorted from blood, taken in a trial of the OX40 agonist ivuxolimab. All receptors derive from an adult with an advanced solid tumor such as melanoma, head and neck, liver or kidney cancer. Both conserved end residues are part of each CDR3. A D gene is named only where the DNA matches it firmly. Clone size is given for some rows only: seen once, a few or many times, or a class if the clone is expanded.

-,TRBV28,15,-,TRBJ1-2,TGTGCCAGCAGTCCCCACTTGGGGCTTAACTATGGCTACACCTTC,CASSPHLGLNYGYTF
TRBD1,TRBV7-9,14,once,TRBJ1-4,TGTGCCAGCAGCCGGACAGGGACTGGGGAAAAACTGTTTTTT,CASSRTGTGEKLFF
TRBD1,TRBV28,13,-,TRBJ1-6,TGTGCCAGCAGTTTCACAGGGGACTCACCCCTCCACTTT,CASSFTGDSPLHF
-,TRBV6-5,13,once,TRBJ1-2,TGTGCCAGCAGTTACGGGGGGAACTATGGCTACACCTTC,CASSYGGNYGYTF
-,TRBV29-1,14,once,TRBJ2-7,TGCAGCGTTAATACCGGGACGGGCTCCTACGAGCAGTACTTC,CSVNTGTGSYEQYF
-,TRBV19,14,-,TRBJ1-3,TGTGCCAGTAGTACGGACACATCTGGAAACACCATATATTTT,CASSTDTSGNTIYF
-,TRBV25-1,14,few,TRBJ1-6,TGTGCCAGCAGGCGAGAGACCTCTGGTTCACCCCTCCACTTT,CASRRETSGSPLHF
-,TRBV4-2,13,-,TRBJ2-2,TGTGCCAGCAGGGCGGACCAAACTGGGGAGCTGTTTTTT,CASRADQTGELFF
TRBD1,TRBV19,13,-,TRBJ1-2,TGTGCCAGTTCGGGACAGGACAACTATGGCTACACCTTC,CASSGQDNYGYTF
-,TRBV5-1,15,-,TRBJ1-1,TGCGCCAGCAGCATGCAGACAGGCCCGAACACTGAAGCTTTCTTT,CASSMQTGPNTEAFF
TRBD1,TRBV7-2,18,-,TRBJ1-1,TGTGCCAGCAGCTCCCACAGGGGGAATCTTAAGGAAAACACTGAAGCTTTCTTT,CASSSHRGNLKENTEAFF
-,TRBV9,14,-,TRBJ1-1,TGTGCCAGCAGCGTGGCCGGGGGTCAGACTGAAGCTTTCTTT,CASSVAGGQTEAFF
-,TRBV27,14,once,TRBJ1-6,TGTGCCAGCAGTTTTAGGGTCGGGAATTCACCCCTCCACTTT,CASSFRVGNSPLHF
-,TRBV5-1,15,-,TRBJ1-2,TGCGCCAGCAGCTTGGCCACCGGGACGGAGTATGGCTACACCTTC,CASSLATGTEYGYTF
-,TRBV5-6,14,-,TRBJ1-3,TGTGCCAGCAGCTGGCGGACTGCCGGAAACACCATATATTTT,CASSWRTAGNTIYF
-,TRBV7-9,13,once,TRBJ1-4,TGTGCCAGCAGCCAGGCCAACGATGAAAAACTGTTTTTT,CASSQANDEKLFF
TRBD1,TRBV5-5,16,once,TRBJ1-4,TGTGCCAGCAGCTTGGTTGGGCAGGGGGTAGTTGAAAAACTGTTTTTT,CASSLVGQGVVEKLFF
-,TRBV5-1,17,-,TRBJ1-1,TGCGCCAGCAGCTTGGGTTATCCGGGACACTTCAACACTGAAGCTTTCTTT,CASSLGYPGHFNTEAFF
TRBD1,TRBV19,14,-,TRBJ1-4,TGTGCCAGTAGTATACCGGGACAGGGTGAAAAACTGTTTTTT,CASSIPGQGEKLFF
TRBD2,TRBV7-2,15,-,TRBJ2-7,TGTGCCAGCAGCTTAGATTGGGGGAGGGTCCCCGAGCAGTACTTC,CASSLDWGRVPEQYF
-,TRBV1,20,-,TRBJ2-2,TGCACCAGCAGCCAAGTCACCCACCCTTGGACCCAAGTAAACACCGGGGAGCTGTTTTTT,CTSSQVTHPWTQVNTGELFF
-,TRBV5-5,15,-,TRBJ2-1,TGTGCCAGCAGCTTAAGTCCGGGACCCGGCGATGAGCAGTTCTTC,CASSLSPGPGDEQFF
-,TRBV5-8,14,-,TRBJ1-4,TGTGCCAGCAGCTTCACACAGGGCGGCGAAAAACTGTTTTTT,CASSFTQGGEKLFF
-,TRBV28,13,-,TRBJ2-2,TGTGCCAGCGGGCGCAACTTCGGCGGGGAGCTGTTTTTT,CASGRNFGGELFF
-,TRBV15,13,-,TRBJ1-1,TGTGCCACCAGCGGCGGGACTCACGATGAAGCTTTCTTT,CATSGGTHDEAFF
-,TRBV5-5,13,few,TRBJ2-3,TGTGCCAGCAGCTCTTCAGGGGCAGATACGCAGTATTTT,CASSSSGADTQYF
-,TRBV11-2,13,once,TRBJ1-6,TGTGCCAGCAGCCCCCGACAGAATTCACCCCTCCACTTT,CASSPRQNSPLHF
-,TRBV19,10,-,TRBJ1-2,TGTGCCATAAAGGGAATCGGTTACACCTTC,CAIKGIGYTF
-,TRBV28,15,-,TRBJ1-5,TGTGCCAGCAGTCCGGACAGATTGGGCAATCAGCCCCAGCATTTT,CASSPDRLGNQPQHF
TRBD1,TRBV6-5,15,-,TRBJ1-6,TGTGCCAGCAGTTACGGGGTGACAGGGGTATCACCCCTCCACTTT,CASSYGVTGVSPLHF
-,TRBV6-5,15,-,TRBJ1-2,TGTGCCAGCAGACTTCGACCAACAGGGAACTATGGCTACACCTTC,CASRLRPTGNYGYTF
TRBD1,TRBV7-9,15,once,TRBJ1-2,TGTGCCAGCAGCGCCGGGACAGCGACAAACTATGGCTACACCTTC,CASSAGTATNYGYTF
-,TRBV5-6,15,few,TRBJ1-2,TGTGCCAGCAGCTCGGGGTCCACTCGGGGCTGGGGCTACACCTTC,CASSSGSTRGWGYTF
-,TRBV11-2,16,-,TRBJ1-3,TGTGCCAGCAGCTTAGGACAGCCACGCTCTGGAAACACCATATATTTT,CASSLGQPRSGNTIYF
TRBD1,TRBV6-1,13,few,TRBJ1-1,TGTGCCAGCACCCTGACAGGGGGCACTGAAGCTTTCTTT,CASTLTGGTEAFF
TRBD1,TRBV7-9,18,-,TRBJ2-7,TGTGCCAGCAGCCCGCAGCCGGGACAGGTTTCAAGCTCCTACGAGCAGTACTTC,CASSPQPGQVSSSYEQYF
TRBD1,TRBV4-1,16,-,TRBJ2-7,TGCGCCAGCAGCCAAGCTCCGGGACAGGGAACCTACGAGCAGTACTTC,CASSQAPGQGTYEQYF
TRBD1,TRBV2,15,-,TRBJ1-2,TGTGCCAGCAGTCTCGACAGGGGGCGCGTCAATGGCTACACCTTC,CASSLDRGRVNGYTF
-,TRBV7-9,15,-,TRBJ1-1,TGTGCCAGCAGCTTAGTGGCTTGGGGGGGTACTGAAGCTTTCTTT,CASSLVAWGGTEAFF
-,TRBV7-2,15,few,TRBJ2-3,TGTGCCAGCAGCCCAGACAGTTTAGGCACAGATACGCAGTATTTT,CASSPDSLGTDTQYF